These T cell receptor beta chains were read from a single sample in a study of blood T cell repertoires in COVID-19. Repertoires were generated with immunoSEQ multiplex PCR, while TCRdb's copy carries only in-frame clones and drops some. The table shows approximately 210,000 clones, with approximately 80% occurring only once. The sequencing input was peripheral blood. These TCRs come from a man between 25 and 39 years old with active or convalescent COVID-19. The CDR3 runs from the conserved cysteine through the conserved F or W.

length	J	V	CDR3
14	TRBJ2-7	TRBV14	CARRGLADSYEQYF
12	TRBJ2-7	TRBV27	CASPLGEWEQYF
15	TRBJ1-2	TRBV28	CASSFRVGRAAGYTF
14	TRBJ2-1	TRBV7-2	CASRRGLAGNEQFF
14	TRBJ2-1	TRBV10-3	CAISPLSGSYEQFF
13	TRBJ2-2	TRBV27	CASSSTLTGELFF
14	TRBJ2-7	TRBV18	CASSPSGQDYEQYF
13	TRBJ2-5	TRBV6-4	CASSARDSETQYF
10	TRBJ1-2	TRBV30	CATELYGYTF
13	TRBJ2-7	TRBV7-2	CASSLALGYEQYF
12	TRBJ2-3	TRBV20-1	CSASGGTDTQYF
15	TRBJ2-5	TRBV28	CASSFHGQGQETQYF
15	TRBJ1-2	TRBV5-4	CASSQPGQTVGGYTF
14	TRBJ2-3	TRBV5-1	CASSGGSGTDTQYF
13	TRBJ2-7	TRBV20-1	CSASKGDTYEQYF
14	TRBJ1-6	TRBV9	CASSVDRDRSPLHF
15	TRBJ2-2	TRBV6-5	CASSTGSRGTGELFF
15	TRBJ1-3	TRBV6-5	CASSYSGSSGNTIYF
12	TRBJ2-2	TRBV28	CASSSSAGELFF
15	TRBJ1-5	TRBV4-3	CASSQDRTGNQPQHF
16	TRBJ2-6	TRBV19	CASSIGRGYGANVLTF
14	TRBJ2-1	TRBV9	CASSVEGSGNEQFF
16	TRBJ2-7	TRBV10-3	CAISESSGTGAYEQYF
15	TRBJ1-5	TRBV6-5	CASSYSSRSNQPQHF
19	TRBJ2-3	TRBV10-3	CAISEPYRRLAGTTDTQYF
14	TRBJ2-7	TRBV25-1	CASNGGGISYEQYF
13	TRBJ2-1	TRBV4-1	CASSQPSGVEQFF
13	TRBJ2-7	TRBV19	CASTDRGGYEQYF
15	TRBJ2-7	TRBV27	CASSSTGAGSYEQYF
14	TRBJ2-1	TRBV20-1	CSAGDSSGRGEQFF
17	TRBJ2-5	TRBV6-2/TRBV6-3	CASSYPKKRLVQETQYF